Detailed here is one TCR beta chain. The antigen is not known. Deletions cut 0 bases from V and 2 bases from J, with 10 bases between. Germline lookup yields CDR1 SGHAT and CDR2 FQNNGV. The CDR3 length is 15 residues. The data originate from a study of siplizumab effects on memory and regulatory T cells. The study, taken as a whole, reports: The study found that siplizumab significantly reduced alloreactive sequences traceable to unstimulated CD4+ memory cells. Contribution to the alloresponse seemed major for naive T cells, which also seemed more diverse than memory cells. Suppressive activity of Tregs proliferating in siplizumab cultures remained unconfirmed.

Profiling relied on immunoSEQ multiplex PCR, and the TCRdb table lists in-frame clones only, not all of them. The sample gives 70,000 to 95,000 clones, about 96% of which show up once; 0.031% is in the top ten. Sequenced: naive CD4+ T cells sorted from blood. This clonotype was sampled from a human donor in good health. The chain recombines TRBV11-2 with TRBJ2-5; D gene ambiguous. The CDR3 DNA reads as TGTGCCAGCAGCTTAGATTTCGCGAGGCAAGAGACCCAGTACTTC. Translating it yields CASSLDFARQETQYF.